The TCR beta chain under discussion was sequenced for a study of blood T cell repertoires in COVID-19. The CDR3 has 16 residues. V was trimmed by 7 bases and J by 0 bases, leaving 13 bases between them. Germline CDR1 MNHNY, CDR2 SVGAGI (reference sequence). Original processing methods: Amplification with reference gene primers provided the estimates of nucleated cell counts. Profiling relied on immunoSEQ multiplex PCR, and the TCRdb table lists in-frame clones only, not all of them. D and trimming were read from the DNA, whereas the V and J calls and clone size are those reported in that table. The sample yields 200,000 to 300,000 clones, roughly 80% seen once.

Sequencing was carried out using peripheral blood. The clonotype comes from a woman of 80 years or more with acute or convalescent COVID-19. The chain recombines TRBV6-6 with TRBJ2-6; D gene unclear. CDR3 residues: CASMERPHSGANVLTF. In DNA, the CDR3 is TGTGCCAGCATGGAGAGGCCGCACTCTGGGGCCAACGTCCTGACTTTC.